This is a list of T cell receptor beta chains from one sample in a study of CD8+CD57+ T cells in acquired aplastic anemia. Via MiXCR, TCRdb re-called the reads, giving one row per CDR3 protein. Of about 220,000 distinct CDR3 sequences in the sample, approximately 35% are singletons; the top ten hold 0.95% to 1.2%. The material sequenced was sorted CD4+, CD8+, or CD8+CD57+ T cells (not recorded which) from PBMCs. These receptors all stem from a human donor in good health, serving as a control. Both conserved end residues are part of each CDR3. Fields, in order: D gene, J gene, clone size, V gene, CDR3 protein, CDR3 DNA. The D gene is left open where the match is weak. A clone size is listed for some rows: how often the clone was seen (once, few, many), or a class if it is expanded.

>NA|TRBJ1-1|NA|TRBV7-9
CASSLNVGQEAFF
TGTGCCAGCAGCTTAAATGTGGGGCAGGAAGCTTTCTTT
>NA|TRBJ2-1|many|TRBV2
CASSNRVGLNEQFF
TGTGCCAGCAGTAACAGGGTAGGATTGAATGAGCAGTTCTTC
>TRBD1|TRBJ1-2|NA|TRBV6-1
CASSSGGTSNYGYTF
TGTGCCAGCAGCTCAGGGGGGACTTCTAACTATGGCTACACCTTC
>NA|TRBJ2-1|few|TRBV12-5
CASGLPMVRSPNEQFF
TGTGCTAGTGGTCTCCCGATGGTCAGGAGCCCCAATGAGCAGTTCTTC
>TRBD2|TRBJ2-7|many|TRBV10-2
CASRRASGEYYEQYF
TGCGCCAGCAGGAGGGCTAGCGGGGAATACTACGAGCAGTACTTC
>TRBD2|TRBJ2-5|NA|TRBV11-2
CASSSGKIRVVQETQYF
TGTGCCAGCAGCAGCGGGAAGATCCGGGTCGTTCAAGAGACCCAGTACTTC
>NA|TRBJ2-4|few|TRBV6-1
CASVGQLAKNIQYF
TGTGCCAGCGTCGGACAGCTAGCCAAAAACATTCAGTACTTC
>TRBD1|TRBJ2-7|many|TRBV13
CASSLGAGGPYEQYF
TGTGCCAGCAGCTTAGGGGCAGGGGGACCCTACGAGCAGTACTTC
>NA|TRBJ2-5|NA|TRBV18
CASSPPGIPIQYF
TGTGCCAGCTCACCCCCCGGGATCCCTATCCAGTACTTC
>NA|TRBJ2-7|many|TRBV10-2
CASSETGYRPSYEQYF
TGCGCCAGCAGTGAGACAGGATACAGGCCCTCCTACGAGCAGTACTTC
>TRBD2|TRBJ2-1|NA|TRBV9
CASSVSGGANEQSF
TGTGCCAGCAGCGTTAGCGGGGGGGCCAATGAGCAGTCCTTC